These 22 T cell receptor beta chains came from one sample sequenced in a study of blood T cells in healthy people across ages. Alongside a J-beta primer mix, a sample-barcoded 5' primer served in a second PCR lasting about 7 to 12 cycles. TCRdb reprocessed the 5' RACE reads with MiXCR, giving one entry per CDR3 protein. The table shows around 780,000 distinct CDR3 sequences, with approximately 24% occurring only once. This sample also belongs to another study, concerning T cells of mothers and their children.

Material for sequencing was blood. All receptors come from a boy between 10 and 17 years old in good health.

CDR3 protein: CASSLEYRWEETQYF. DNA of the CDR3: TGCGCCAGCAGCTTGGAGTATCGGTGGGAGGAGACCCAGTACTTC. This chain uses TRBV5-1 with TRBJ2-5; TRBD2 might be the D (5 bases). The germline CDR1 and CDR2 sequences are SGHRS and YFSETQ. V was pared by 0 bases and J by 5 bases, with 14 bases between. The CDR3 is 15 amino acids.

This chain links TRBV20-1 with TRBJ1-1, with TRBD1 matching over 9 bases. Trimming cost V 3 bases and J 4 bases; bases outside gene matches: 12. Germline V gene data show CDR1 as DFQATT and CDR2 as SNEGSKA (reference sequence). The CDR3 is 16 residues long. Here the CDR3 reads CSARTKGRQGVTEAFF. DNA for the CDR3: TGCAGTGCTAGGACCAAGGGCAGACAGGGGGTCACTGAAGCTTTCTTT.

V usage is TRBV7-9 and J usage is TRBJ2-1, with unresolved D. CDR3 length: 13 residues. Germline loops: CDR1 SEHNR, CDR2 FQNEAQ (reference sequence). The V end was cut by 4 bases, the J end by 8 bases, with 12 bases between. The CDR3 DNA reads as TGTGCCAGCAGCTCGGACCCGGGCTATGAGCAGTTCTTC. Translated, it gives CASSSDPGYEQFF.

This clonotype was observed a few times. The V gene is TRBV20-1, the J gene TRBJ2-3; no definite D call. V dropped 4 bases and J dropped 2 bases, with 10 bases sitting between them. The germline V gene encodes CDR1 DFQATT and CDR2 SNEGSKA (reference sequence). There are 13 residues in the CDR3. This CDR3 is CSAIVRDTDTQYF. CDR3 nucleotides: TGCAGTGCTATAGTCAGAGACACAGATACGCAGTATTTT.

This clonotype showed up just a few times. The chain joins TRBV6-1 to TRBJ1-3; tentative D call: TRBD1 (6 bases). Germline CDR1 and CDR2: MNHNS and SASEGT. V was trimmed by 4 bases and J by 0 bases, leaving 13 bases between them. The CDR3 totals 16 residues. For the CDR3, the DNA is TGTGCCAGCAGTGCACCGGGACAAATCTCTGGAAACACCATATATTTT. This sequence encodes CASSAPGQISGNTIYF.

The chain joins TRBV6-5 to TRBJ2-7, with TRBD1 as a possible D gene (5 bases). CDR1 MNHEY and CDR2 SVGAGI come from the germline V gene. V shed 4 bases and J shed 3 bases, with 16 bases lying between them. The CDR3 runs 15 residues. The DNA for the CDR3 is TGTGCCAGCAGTTTCAGGGAAGGGCAGCACTACGAGCAGTACTTC. Amino acid sequence: CASSFREGQHYEQYF.

This clonotype occurred a few times. The chain employs TRBV29-1 and TRBJ1-2, with TRBD1 identical over 7 bases. The CDR3 length is 11 residues. Germline V lookup: CDR1 SQVTM, CDR2 ANQGSEA. Germline trimming cut 5 bases from V and 7 bases from J; bases unmatched to any gene: 4. The CDR3 DNA sequence: TGCAGCGTTCCGCAGGGGGGTGGCTACACCTTC. Translation: CSVPQGGGYTF.

This clonotype has only a few counts. J is TRBJ2-7 and V is TRBV12-3 or TRBV12-4, with TRBD2 matching over 10 bases. This CDR3 contains 15 residues. J gave up 3 bases and V 3 bases, and 5 bases lay outside the gene matches. The CDR3 loop reads CASSFSSGGIYEQYF. The CDR3 DNA reads as TGTGCCAGCAGTTTCTCTAGCGGGGGCATCTACGAGCAGTACTTC.

A few counts support this clonotype. This sequence joins TRBV20-1 and TRBJ2-5; 10 bases map to TRBD1. The J call may be in error: the DNA end matches TRBJ2-7 better. The CDR3 is 13 amino acids. CDR1 and CDR2 (germline): DFQATT, SNEGSKA (reference sequence). Here the CDR3 DNA reads TGCAGTGCTCCCACCGGGACAGGGGACGAGCAGTACTTC. As protein: CSAPTGTGDEQYF.

Concerning this clonotype: This CDR3 is missing its conserved last phenylalanine or tryptophan, likely due to a read error. The chain couples TRBV24-1 to TRBJ1-2, with D uncertain. Per germline, CDR1 KGHDR and CDR2 SFDVKD. The V end was cut by 0 bases, the J end by 5 bases, with 15 bases between. The CDR3 sequence is 16 residues long. The CDR3 loop is CATSDLLPRGRYGYTV. The CDR3 DNA reads as TGTGCCACCAGTGATTTGCTACCCCGGGGAAGATATGGCTACACCGTC.

This clonotype was seen only a few times. V gene TRBV25-1 combines with J gene TRBJ1-1; D perhaps matches TRBD1 (6 bases). This CDR3 is built from 12 residues. From germline, CDR1 is MGHDK and CDR2 SYGVNS. Between the trimmed V and J ends, which lost 8 bases and 10 bases, there was a span of 17 bases. CDR3 in amino acids: CASGLGGRGAFF. For the CDR3, the DNA is TGTGCCAGCGGACTAGGGGGGAGGGGAGCTTTCTTT.

This clonotype was seen just once. This chain connects TRBV5-1 to TRBJ2-1; 10 nucleotides align to TRBD2. CDR3 length: 16 amino acids. CDR1 is SGHRS and CDR2 is YFSETQ in the germline V gene. J was trimmed by 8 bases and V by 0 bases; bases with no gene match: 8. This CDR3 reads CASSLGSSGRSYEQFF. The DNA of the CDR3 is TGCGCCAGCAGCTTGGGTTCTAGCGGGAGAAGCTATGAGCAGTTCTTC.

This clonotype was seen a handful of times. The chain employs TRBV12-5 and TRBJ2-5; a weak D match, TRBD2 (6 bases). The DNA end lines up better with TRBJ2-7; the J call may be wrong. CDR1 is LGHNT, CDR2 FRNRAP, per germline. The CDR3 is 16 residues long. The CDR3 region is CASGPGGRTPPYEQYF. The CDR3 DNA follows: TGTGCTAGTGGTCCTGGGGGGAGGACACCCCCCTACGAGCAGTACTTC.

To note about this clonotype: An end of the junction does not agree with germline; a read error may underlie this. This chain connects TRBV12-3 or TRBV12-4 to TRBJ2-3; D call uncertain. This CDR3 is built from 15 residues. Here the CDR3 reads CASSPSLDSTDAQYF. In nucleotides, the CDR3 is TGTGCCAGCAGTCCGTCCCTGGATAGCACAGATGCGCAGTATTTT.

DNA for the CDR3: TGTGCCAGCAGCCCTGGACTAGCGGGGGGGCACCACAATGAGCAGTTCTTC. The encoded protein is CASSPGLAGGHHNEQFF. This chain connects TRBV12-3 or TRBV12-4 to TRBJ2-5; 15 nucleotides line up with TRBD2. With the DNA end fitting TRBJ2-1 better, the J assignment may be wrong. This CDR3 spans 17 amino acids.

The chain couples TRBV6-6 to TRBJ1-4; D gene uncertain. The CDR3 totals 13 residues. The germline V gene has CDR1 MNHNY and CDR2 SVGAGI (reference sequence). V lost 7 bases to trimming and J lost 3 bases, with 9 bases between them. The chain's CDR3 is CASNGQSNEKLFF. In DNA form, the CDR3 reads TGTGCCAGCAACGGCCAGTCTAATGAAAAACTGTTTTTT.

This clonotype was recorded a few times. The V and J genes are TRBV5-1 and TRBJ1-4; D remains unclear. Trimming pared 4 bases from V and 7 bases from J, leaving 20 bases between. The germline CDR1 and CDR2 sequences are SGHRS and YFSETQ. This CDR3 spans 16 amino acids. CDR3 in amino acids: CASSPEYSGPGEKLFF. The CDR3 region has the DNA TGCGCCAGCAGCCCAGAATACAGTGGTCCTGGTGAAAAACTGTTTTTT. Variable domain in full (rest from reference TRBV5-1 and TRBJ1-4): KAGVTQTPRYLIKTRGQQVTLSCSPISGHRSVSWYQQTPGQGLQFLFEYFSETQRNKGNFPGRFSGRQFSNSRSEMNVSTLELGDSALYLCASSPEYSGPGEKLFFGSGTQLSVL.

This chain uses TRBV27 with TRBJ2-1, with 7 positions matching TRBD2. With the DNA end fitting TRBJ2-5 better, the J assignment may be wrong. This CDR3 spans 13 amino acids. Germline CDR1 is MNHEY and CDR2 is SMNVEV (reference sequence). CDR3 coding DNA: TGTGCCAGCAGTTGGGGGGGAGGGGAGACCCAGTACTTC. The encoded protein is CASSWGGGETQYF.

The J gene is TRBJ2-5, the V gene TRBV2; D gene uncertain. TRBJ2-7 explains the end of the DNA better; the J call may be wrong. Germline V gene data show CDR1 as SNHLY and CDR2 as FYNNEI. The CDR3 consists of 12 residues. CDR3 in amino acids: CASREPTYEQYF. DNA of the CDR3: TGTGCCAGCAGGGAGCCCACCTACGAGCAGTACTTC.

There are a few counts of this clonotype. The J gene is TRBJ2-5, the V gene TRBV29-1, with 10 bases aligning to TRBD1. The J call could be wrong; TRBJ2-1 is a better fit for the DNA end. The length of the CDR3 is 14 residues. Germline CDR1 and CDR2: SQVTM and ANQGSEA. CDR3 region: CSTRTGGPGGEQFF. For the CDR3, the DNA is TGCAGCACACGGACAGGGGGTCCAGGAGGTGAGCAGTTCTTC.

The V and J genes are TRBV4-2 and TRBJ1-1; a weak D match, TRBD1 (6 bases). V was clipped by 4 bases and J by 8 bases, with 14 bases between them. The CDR3 is made up of 13 amino acids. Germline CDR1 LGHNA, CDR2 YNFKEQ. The CDR3: CASSLGDNGEAFF. CDR3 DNA: TGTGCCAGCAGCCTGGGGGACAACGGAGAAGCTTTCTTT.

This clonotype was counted only a few times. The chain carries TRBV10-3 and TRBJ2-1; 16 bases map to TRBD2. This CDR3 comprises 16 residues. Trimming cost V 6 bases and J 5 bases; bases outside gene matches: 4. The germline V gene encodes CDR1 ENHRY and CDR2 SYGVKD. The CDR3 DNA reads as TGTGCCATCAGGGGGACTAGCGGGGGGGGGCACAATGAGCAGTTCTTC. Translation gives CAIRGTSGGGHNEQFF.